Presented here are 2 T cell receptor beta chains from one specimen sequenced in a study of identical twins. TCRdb reprocessed the 5' RACE reads via MiXCR and lists one record per CDR3 protein. The table shows 650,000 to 750,000 distinct CDR3 sequences, with approximately 22% occurring only once. These data also formed part of another study, on T cells expressing NK-cell markers.

Source material: PBMCs. These receptors came from a woman aged 18-30 years in good health.

The chain is built from TRBV20-1 and TRBJ2-7; the D is unclear. The CDR3 covers 11 residues. V shed 2 bases and J shed 3 bases, with 5 bases lying between them. CDR1 DFQATT and CDR2 SNEGSKA come from the germline V gene (reference sequence). The CDR3, as DNA: TGCAGTGCTAGACCCAACTACGAGCAGTACTTC. Translation: CSARPNYEQYF.

This chain uses TRBV30 with TRBJ2-1; no reliable D call. The CDR3 is 13 residues long. The V and J ends lost 1 base and 4 bases respectively, with 8 bases between them. Germline CDR1 GTSNPN, CDR2 SVGIG (reference sequence). The CDR3 loop reads CAWSGQAYNEQFF. In DNA, the CDR3 is TGTGCCTGGAGTGGGCAAGCTTACAATGAGCAGTTCTTC.